The 14 T cell receptor beta chains below all came from one sample that was sequenced in a study of T-cell memory formation after mild COVID-19. MiXCR, applied by TCRdb to the 5' RACE reads, yields one record per CDR3 protein. This repertoire shows around 370,000 distinct CDR3 sequences, 20% to 25% found once; its top ten account for around 12%. The specimen sequenced was PBMCs or a T cell subset sorted from them (not recorded which). These receptors were taken from an adult woman who had mild COVID-19 (a few samples of this study predate the infection). Cell type and time point are not known.

The rearrangement joins TRBV5-8 to TRBJ2-2, with TRBD1 matching 9 bases. The germline gives CDR1 SGHTS, CDR2 YDEGEE. Losses at the gene ends were 3 bases for V and 3 bases for J; bases not matched to a gene: 12. CDR3 size: 18 residues. Written as DNA, the CDR3 is TGTGCCAGCAGCTCCCGGGACAGGGACCACCCGGACACCGGGGAGCTGTTTTTT. Its translation: CASSSRDRDHPDTGELFF.

This clonotype has a count of ten or more. This sequence joins TRBV12-3 or TRBV12-4 and TRBJ2-1, with D tentatively TRBD2 (5 bases). With 6 bases removed from V and 0 bases from J, the gap between germline ends came to 12 bases. The length of the CDR3 is 15 residues. CDR3 residues: CASSKDSSSYNEQFF. The CDR3 region has the DNA TGTGCCAGCAGCAAGGACTCGAGCTCCTACAATGAGCAGTTCTTC.

V and J are TRBV20-1 and TRBJ1-5, with TRBD1 as a possible D gene (5 bases). CDR1 is DFQATT and CDR2 is SNEGSKA in the germline V gene (reference sequence). The CDR3 runs to 13 residues. Trimming pared 6 bases from V and 4 bases from J, leaving 13 bases between. This CDR3 reads CSASPDSNQPQHF. Here the CDR3 DNA reads TGCAGTGCATCTCCAGACAGTAATCAGCCCCAGCATTTT.

This sequence joins TRBV5-1 and TRBJ2-7, with 7 bases that match TRBD1. The CDR3 loop spans 14 amino acids. V shed 4 bases, J shed 2 bases, and the junction held 6 bases outside the gene matches. Germline V lookup: CDR1 SGHRS, CDR2 YFSETQ. The chain's CDR3 is CASSAGTAAYEQYF. DNA for the CDR3: TGCGCCAGCAGCGCCGGGACAGCTGCCTACGAGCAGTACTTC.

The rearrangement uses TRBV12-3 or TRBV12-4 and TRBJ1-5, with a weak D call TRBD1 (5 bases). The CDR3 consists of 14 residues. V lost 4 bases and J 5 bases, leaving 12 bases between the germline ends. Here the CDR3 reads CASSSTGSHQPQHF. The CDR3, as DNA: TGTGCCAGCAGTTCCACAGGTTCACATCAGCCCCAGCATTTT.

This clonotype was picked up a small number of times. The chain is built from TRBV29-1 and TRBJ1-2; 9 bases are shared with TRBD1. V was pared by 8 bases and J by 0 bases, with 19 bases of the junction left unmatched. The CDR3 is made up of 18 amino acids. Germline V CDR1 and CDR2: SQVTM, ANQGSEA. The CDR3: CSTYTVTGTGTANYGYTF. CDR3 coding DNA: TGCAGCACCTACACTGTGACCGGGACAGGGACAGCTAACTATGGCTACACCTTC.

The chain uses TRBV28 and TRBJ2-2; TRBD1 agrees at 7 bases. This CDR3 region has 11 residues. From germline, CDR1 is MDHEN and CDR2 SYDVKM. Germline trimming cut 5 bases from V and 16 bases from J; bases unmatched to any gene: 7. CDR3 DNA: TGTGCCAGCAGTACCTACAGGGGACGGTTTTTT. This encodes CASSTYRGRFF.

This clonotype was seen only a few times. The chain has TRBV5-1 and TRBJ2-5; D may be TRBD2 (5 bases). This CDR3 contains 14 residues. The V and J ends lost 5 bases and 3 bases respectively, with 14 bases between them. Germline CDR1 reads SGHRS; CDR2 reads YFSETQ. The CDR3 loop reads CASSLNSGEETQYF. Written as DNA, the CDR3 is TGCGCCAGCAGTCTTAACAGCGGCGAAGAGACCCAGTACTTC.

This CDR3 is CASSPGTSGVIDTQYF. In nucleotides, the CDR3 is TGCGCCAGCAGCCCCGGGACTAGCGGGGTAATAGATACGCAGTATTTT. The chain links TRBV5-1 to TRBJ2-3, with 13 bases matching TRBD2. With 4 bases clipped from V and 5 bases from J, the junction kept 7 bases outside the gene matches. Germline values: CDR1 SGHRS, CDR2 YFSETQ. This CDR3 has 16 amino acids.

This clonotype was seen a handful of times. The chain joins TRBV21-1 to TRBJ1-2. TRBV21-1 is labeled a pseudogene. This CDR3 region has 16 residues. This CDR3 is CASSKGTAGPSMRYTF. CDR3 nucleotides: TGTGCCAGCAGCAAAGGGACAGCGGGACCTTCAATGCGCTACACCTTC.

This clonotype was seen a handful of times. The chain combines TRBV7-2 with TRBJ2-7; 8 nucleotides match TRBD1. Germline-derived CDR1 and CDR2 are SGHTA and FQGNSA. V dropped 10 bases and J dropped 5; count of bases not matched to a gene: 16. The CDR3 runs to 15 residues. CDR3 amino acids: CATQPVGGQGHEQYF. In DNA, the CDR3 is TGTGCCACCCAGCCCGTTGGAGGACAGGGACACGAGCAGTACTTC. The full variable domain, completed using reference TRBV7-2 and TRBJ2-7, is GAGVSQSPSNKVTEKGKDVELRCDPISGHTALYWYRQSLGQGLEFLIYFQGNSAPDKSGLPSDRFSAERTGGSVSTLTIQRTQQEDSAVYLCATQPVGGQGHEQYFGPGTRLTVT.

This chain joins TRBV7-9 and TRBJ2-1, with a tentative D call TRBD2 (6 bases). Trimming removed 0 bases from V and 8 bases from J, with 11 bases in between. The CDR3 length is 14 residues. CDR1 SEHNR and CDR2 FQNEAQ come from the germline V gene (reference sequence). The chain's CDR3 is CASSLAHTGDEQFF. Written as DNA, the CDR3 is TGTGCCAGCAGCTTAGCGCATACGGGGGATGAGCAGTTCTTC.

This clonotype was detected a few times. The gene calls are TRBV5-1 and TRBJ2-7; possibly TRBD1 or TRBD2 for D (5 bases each). This CDR3 has 15 residues. The germline V and J ends were trimmed by 4 bases and 5 bases, with 19 bases remaining between them. Germline V gene data show CDR1 as SGHRS and CDR2 as YFSETQ. The DNA of the CDR3 is TGCGCCAGCAGCCCCGGGGACCTGTTCTGGAACGAGCAGTACTTC. It encodes CASSPGDLFWNEQYF.

In this sample, this clonotype turned up a few times. This chain uses TRBV14 with TRBJ2-6; D unclear. This CDR3 is 13 amino acids long. Trimming took off 8 bases at V and 0 bases at J, with 5 bases between the two ends. Germline CDR1 reads SGHDN; CDR2 reads FVKESK. The CDR3 is CASGISGANVLTF. The CDR3 DNA is TGTGCCAGCGGGATCTCTGGGGCCAACGTCCTGACTTTC.